One and the same sample provided the 7 T cell receptor beta chains below, sequenced in a study of early T cells in non-severe SARS-CoV-2 infection. MiXCR was run by TCRdb on the 5' RACE reads, yielding one entry per CDR3 protein. The sample gives tens of thousands of distinct CDR3 sequences, approximately 11% of which show up once; around 12% is in the top ten. The material was whole blood, obtained at baseline. These receptor sequences come from an adult who was a healthcare worker with PCR-confirmed SARS-CoV-2 infection or an uninfected control (not recorded which).

This chain connects TRBV3-1 to TRBJ1-6; 7 positions match TRBD1. This CDR3 has 16 residues. Germline CDR1 and CDR2: LGHDT and YNNKEL (reference sequence). The ends lost 0 bases at V and 6 bases at J; junction bases unmatched: 5. Here the CDR3 reads CASSQDQGVINSPLHF. Written as DNA, the CDR3 is TGTGCCAGCAGCCAAGATCAGGGGGTGATTAATTCACCCCTCCACTTT.

The gene calls are TRBV28 and TRBJ2-3; D call uncertain. CDR1 and CDR2 (germline): MDHEN, SYDVKM. This CDR3 is 15 amino acids long. Trimming took 3 bases from V and 0 from J, leaving 10 bases between them. The CDR3 sequence: CASSLSEPSTDTQYF. CDR3 DNA: TGTGCCAGCAGTTTGTCGGAACCTAGCACAGATACGCAGTATTTT.

This clonotype was counted a few times. The chain has TRBV29-1 and TRBJ2-1, with D possibly TRBD2 on 6 matching bases. The CDR3 runs to 12 residues. In germline, CDR1 is SQVTM, CDR2 ANQGSEA. V gave up 3 bases and J gave up 3 bases, with 6 bases separating them. The chain's CDR3 is CSVETSYNEQFF. The CDR3 region has the DNA TGCAGCGTTGAGACTAGCTACAATGAGCAGTTCTTC.

The CDR3 DNA is TGTGCCAGCAGCCAAGATTTGAGACCACTGTTTGAGCAGTTCTTC. Translation: CASSQDLRPLFEQFF. The genes are TRBV3-1 and TRBJ2-1; D is unresolved. The V gene's germline CDR1 is LGHDT and CDR2 YNNKEL (reference sequence). V was trimmed by 0 bases and J by 9 bases, leaving 15 bases between them. The CDR3 extends over 15 amino acids.

This clonotype has a count of ten or more. The V and J genes are TRBV6-1 and TRBJ2-7; 7 bases line up with TRBD1. The CDR3 has 18 residues. Germline CDR1 MNHNS, CDR2 SASEGT. The V and J ends lost 5 bases and 1 base, in that order; junction bases with no gene match: 17. The CDR3 loop is CASSPTLPDRSISYEQYF. The CDR3 nucleotides are TGTGCCAGCAGTCCTACCCTGCCGGACAGGTCCATATCCTACGAGCAGTACTTC.

This chain connects TRBV11-2 to TRBJ2-2, with 8 bases that match TRBD1. Germline CDR1 is SGHAT and CDR2 is FQNNGV. Trimming took 1 base from V and 1 from J; bases not matched to a gene: 8. This CDR3 contains 18 residues. CDR3 in amino acids: CASSLGVGTGGNTGELFF. CDR3 in DNA: TGTGCCAGCAGCTTAGGAGTGGGGACAGGAGGGAACACCGGGGAGCTGTTTTTT.

This clonotype has at least ten counts. The CDR3 DNA reads as TGTGCCAGCAGCCAGACAGGGTTCGCCTACGAGCAGTACTTC. Amino acids: CASSQTGFAYEQYF. The chain recombines TRBV11-2 with TRBJ2-7; 7 bases align to TRBD1. Germline trimming cut 5 bases from V and 2 bases from J; bases unmatched to any gene: 6. CDR3 length: 14 amino acids. Looked up from germline, CDR1 is SGHAT and CDR2 is FQNNGV.